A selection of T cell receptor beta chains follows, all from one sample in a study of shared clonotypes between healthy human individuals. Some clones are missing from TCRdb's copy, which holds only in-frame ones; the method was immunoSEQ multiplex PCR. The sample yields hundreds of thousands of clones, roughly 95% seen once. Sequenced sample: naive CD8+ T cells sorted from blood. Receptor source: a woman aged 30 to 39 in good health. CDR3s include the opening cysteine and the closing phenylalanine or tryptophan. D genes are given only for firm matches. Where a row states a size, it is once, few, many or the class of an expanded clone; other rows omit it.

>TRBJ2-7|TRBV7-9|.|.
TGTGCCAGCAGCCCTGCCCCTTGGGAGCAGTACTTC
CASSPAPWEQYF
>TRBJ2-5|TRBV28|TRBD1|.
TGTGCCACATGGACAGGGGTTCGGTCAAGCCAAGAGACCCAGTACTTC
CATWTGVRSSQETQYF
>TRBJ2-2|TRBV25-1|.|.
TGTGCCAGCTCAGGGACAACGGGTGGGGAGCTGTTTTTT
CASSGTTGGELFF
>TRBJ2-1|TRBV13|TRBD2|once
TGTGCCAGCAGCTCAGCGGCCGGACTAGTTACCCACAATGAGCAGTTCTTC
CASSSAAGLVTHNEQFF
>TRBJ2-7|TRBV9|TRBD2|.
TGTGCCAGCAGCGTAGCTAGCGGGAGTCTCTACGAGCAGTACTTC
CASSVASGSLYEQYF
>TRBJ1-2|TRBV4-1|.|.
TGCGCCAGCAGCCAAGCAAGCGACGGGGCCTCCTATGGCTACACCTTC
CASSQASDGASYGYTF
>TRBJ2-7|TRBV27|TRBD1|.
TGTGCCAGCGGGACAGGGGTGGGGGAGCAGTACTTC
CASGTGVGEQYF
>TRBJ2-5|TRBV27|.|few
TGTGCCAGCAGTGTGTTGGCAGCCCAAGAGACCCAGTACTTC
CASSVLAAQETQYF
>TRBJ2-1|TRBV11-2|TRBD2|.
TGTGCCAGCAGCGTGGGACTAGCCGGGGCCTACAATGAGCAGTTCTTC
CASSVGLAGAYNEQFF
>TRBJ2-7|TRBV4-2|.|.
TGTGCCAGCAGCCAAGACGGGTCGGGAAGCTCCTACGAGCAGTACTTC
CASSQDGSGSSYEQYF
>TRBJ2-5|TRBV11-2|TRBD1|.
TGTGCCAGCATTGGACAGGCCCAAGAGACCCAGTACTTC
CASIGQAQETQYF
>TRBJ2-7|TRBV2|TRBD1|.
TGTGCCAGCCTTATTAATCGTGTCGGACAGGCGATACGGGAGCAGTACTTC
CASLINRVGQAIREQYF
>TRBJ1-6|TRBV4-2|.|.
TGTGCCAGCAGCCAACTCGGGTCGCGTGGATCCTATAATTCACCCCTCCACTTT
CASSQLGSRGSYNSPLHF